These 21 T cell receptor beta chains originate from one sample sequenced in a study of CD8 T cells in ankylosing spondylitis (dated by TCRdb to 2016 to 2017). Library creation used 5' RACE. Sequencing used an Illumina HiSeq 2500. Starting from the raw public reads, TCRdb applied fastp trimming at Q25, assembled clones with MiXCR and retained in-frame beta chains. Each CDR3 protein gets just one entry, which takes the most common genes and DNA from the rows behind it. The sample profile shows tens of thousands of distinct CDR3 sequences; 6% to 8% of them were found once. The leading ten clones occupy around 5.3% of the sample. Material for sequencing was synovial fluid, either unsorted or a sorted T cell fraction (not recorded which). These receptors were obtained from a male donor with ankylosing spondylitis.

This clonotype occurred many times. The rearrangement links TRBV3-1 to TRBJ1-1, with no clear D. Germline CDR1 reads LGHDT; CDR2 reads YNNKEL (reference sequence). This CDR3 is 13 amino acids long. V was shortened by 2 bases and J by 1 base, with 5 bases between the two germline ends. CDR3 sequence reads: CASSQPQNTEAFF. CDR3 DNA sequence: TGTGCCAGCAGCCAACCACAGAACACTGAAGCTTTCTTT.

This clonotype was observed a handful of times. The V gene is TRBV3-1, the J gene TRBJ2-3, with D uncertain. Germline lookup yields CDR1 LGHDT and CDR2 YNNKEL (reference sequence). This CDR3 spans 15 amino acids. Trimming took off 4 bases at V and 2 bases at J, with 13 bases between the two ends. This CDR3 reads CASSRFYTPTDTQYF. CDR3 coding DNA: TGTGCCAGCAGCCGTTTCTATACCCCCACAGATACGCAGTATTTT.

The chain has TRBV20-1 and TRBJ2-1; D may match TRBD1 or TRBD2 (5 bases each). Trimming removed 5 bases at V and 6 bases at J, with 5 bases between. CDR3 size: 10 residues. Germline lookup yields CDR1 DFQATT and CDR2 SNEGSKA (reference sequence). CDR3 nucleotide sequence: TGCAGTGCTGGGACCAATGAGCAGTTCTTC. Its translation is CSAGTNEQFF.

There are many counts of this clonotype. The chain recombines TRBV20-1 with TRBJ2-5, with unresolved D. CDR3 length: 11 residues. Per germline, CDR1 DFQATT and CDR2 SNEGSKA (reference sequence). Trimming took 4 bases from V and 2 from J, leaving 5 bases between them. The CDR3 protein is CSAIGQETQYF. CDR3 sequence (DNA): TGCAGTGCTATTGGACAAGAGACCCAGTACTTC.

This clonotype was detected a few times. This chain links TRBV28 with TRBJ2-2; D is unresolved. CDR1 and CDR2 from the germline V gene are MDHEN and SYDVKM. This CDR3 contains 14 residues. Trimming removed 4 bases at V and 2 bases at J, with 8 bases between. The DNA for the CDR3 is TGTGCCAGCAGTTCTGCGCTAAACACCGGGGAGCTGTTTTTT. Its translation is CASSSALNTGELFF.

This clonotype was seen ten or more times. J is TRBJ2-5 and V is TRBV5-1, with 8 nucleotides matching TRBD1. CDR3 length: 14 amino acids. The germline CDR1 and CDR2 sequences are SGHRS and YFSETQ. V trimming: 3 bases; J trimming: 5 bases; junction bases outside the gene matches: 6. The chain's CDR3 is CASSWGTGLETQYF. In DNA, the CDR3 is TGCGCCAGCAGCTGGGGGACAGGTTTGGAGACCCAGTACTTC. The variable domain in full, completed from reference TRBV5-1 and TRBJ2-5, reads KAGVTQTPRYLIKTRGQQVTLSCSPISGHRSVSWYQQTPGQGLQFLFEYFSETQRNKGNFPGRFSGRQFSNSRSEMNVSTLELGDSALYLCASSWGTGLETQYFGPGTRLLVL.

This clonotype was seen at least ten times. The chain is built from TRBV7-7 and TRBJ2-7; D might be TRBD1 (6 bases). CDR3 length: 14 residues. V lost 5 bases to trimming and J lost 6 bases, with 17 bases between them. CDR1 and CDR2 from the germline V gene are SSHAT and FNYEAQ (reference sequence). The CDR3 region has the DNA TGTGCCAGCAGCCCGGGACATTTGGATTCCGAGCAGTACTTC. It yields the protein CASSPGHLDSEQYF.

This clonotype was found many times. The rearrangement links TRBV2 to TRBJ2-5, with 7 nucleotides matching TRBD1. Germline V gene lookup returns CDR1 SNHLY and CDR2 FYNNEI. The CDR3 has 11 residues. After removal of 4 bases from V and 9 bases from J, the junction contained 2 bases not matched to a gene. The CDR3 is CASSGQGSQYF. DNA for the CDR3: TGTGCCAGCAGTGGACAGGGCTCCCAGTACTTC.

A few counts support this clonotype. The rearrangement links TRBV6-5 to TRBJ1-6, with 9 bases fitting TRBD1. The CDR3 spans 17 residues. V gave up 0 bases and J gave up 8 bases; unmatched junction bases: 8. The germline V gene has CDR1 MNHEY and CDR2 SVGAGI. In nucleotides, the CDR3 is TGTGCCAGCAGTTACTCGATCCCGGGACAGGGAGATTCACCCCTCCACTTT. Its translation: CASSYSIPGQGDSPLHF.

This clonotype was detected only a few times. The rearrangement uses TRBV28 and TRBJ2-2; D is undetermined. The CDR3 runs 13 residues. V shed 9 bases and J shed 0 bases, with 8 bases lying between them. Germline CDR1 reads MDHEN; CDR2 reads SYDVKM. CDR3 DNA: TGTGCCAGTACGACGCCGAACACCGGGGAGCTGTTTTTT. Translating gives CASTTPNTGELFF. Complete variable domain (other parts from reference TRBV28 and TRBJ2-2): DVKVTQSSRYLVKRTGEKVFLECVQDMDHENMFWYRQDPGLGLRLIYFSYDVKMKEKGDIPEGYSVSREKKERFSLILESASTNQTSMYLCASTTPNTGELFFGEGSRLTVL.

This clonotype was counted between two and nine times. The V gene is TRBV7-8, the J gene TRBJ1-2, with D possibly being TRBD1 (5 bases). The CDR3 covers 15 residues. The germline V gene encodes CDR1 SGHVS and CDR2 FQNEAQ. With 1 base removed from V and 2 bases from J, the gap between germline ends came to 11 bases. Written as DNA, the CDR3 is TGTGCCAGCAGCTTAGTGCAGGGAGAGAACTATGGCTACACCTTC. Amino acids: CASSLVQGENYGYTF.

In this sample, this clonotype turned up many times. V is TRBV25-1 and J is TRBJ2-1, with 10 bases that match TRBD2. Unmatched junction bases numbered 10, after V lost 10 bases and J lost 7 bases. The V gene's germline CDR1 is MGHDK and CDR2 SYGVNS. CDR3 size: 14 residues. The CDR3 DNA reads as TGTGCCACCGAACCACTAGCGGGAAAGAATGAGCAGTTCTTC. Protein: CATEPLAGKNEQFF. Filled out from reference TRBV25-1 and TRBJ2-1, the complete variable domain reads EADIYQTPRYLVIGTGKKITLECSQTMGHDKMYWYQQDPGMELHLIHYSYGVNSTEKGDLSSESTVSRIRTEHFPLTLESARPSHTSQYLCATEPLAGKNEQFFGPGTRLTVL.

This clonotype was observed a handful of times. The J gene is TRBJ2-5, the V gene TRBV9; the match to TRBD2 covers 10 bases. Trimming cost V 4 bases and J 5 bases; bases outside gene matches: 5. The CDR3 covers 14 residues. The V gene's germline CDR1 is SGDLS and CDR2 YYNGEE. The CDR3 region has the DNA TGTGCCAGCAGCCTAACGACTAGCGGGGAGACCCAGTACTTC. Its protein is CASSLTTSGETQYF.

This chain uses TRBV6-5 with TRBJ1-2; D is unclear. The CDR3 covers 13 residues. Per the germline V gene, CDR1 is MNHEY and CDR2 is SVGAGI. V lost 0 bases, J lost 3 bases, and 5 bases lay in between. CDR3 region: CASSYSAYYGYTF. The DNA for the CDR3 is TGTGCCAGCAGTTACTCCGCCTACTATGGCTACACCTTC.

The rearrangement uses TRBV5-1 and TRBJ1-1; D gene unclear. Per the germline V gene, CDR1 is SGHRS and CDR2 is YFSETQ. The V and J ends lost 3 bases and 1 base respectively, with 10 bases between them. The CDR3 runs 14 residues. CDR3 region: CASSSLQANTEAFF. The DNA of the CDR3 is TGCGCCAGCAGCTCACTTCAGGCGAACACTGAAGCTTTCTTT.

This clonotype was recorded at least ten times. The chain is built from TRBV2 and TRBJ2-1; 8 bases are a match to TRBD2. The germline V gene has CDR1 SNHLY and CDR2 FYNNEI. CDR3 length equals 16 residues. The junction had 13 bases not matched to a gene; V was cut back by 6 bases and J by 6 bases. CDR3 in DNA: TGTGCCAGCAGGAAAGGCCTCGGGGGACTAGTCAATGAGCAGTTCTTC. Translation: CASRKGLGGLVNEQFF.

This clonotype was seen a handful of times. V gene TRBV5-5 combines with J gene TRBJ2-5; D gene unclear. The CDR3 extends over 15 amino acids. CDR1 SGHKS and CDR2 YYEKEE come from the germline V gene (reference sequence). Deletions cut 0 bases from V and 2 bases from J, with 11 bases between. Here the CDR3 reads CASSLEGLAQETQYF. The CDR3 DNA sequence: TGTGCCAGCAGCTTGGAGGGTCTGGCGCAAGAGACCCAGTACTTC.

This clonotype was observed a few times. The chain carries TRBV24-1 and TRBJ2-6; 8 positions agree with TRBD1. Trimming at V came to 5 bases and at J to 3 bases, leaving 2 bases not matched to a gene. Germline assignment: CDR1 KGHDR and CDR2 SFDVKD. CDR3 size: 15 residues. The CDR3 DNA reads as TGTGCCACCAGTGCAGGGGGCGTTGGGGCCAACGTCCTGACTTTC. Its translation is CATSAGGVGANVLTF.

This clonotype has just a few counts. This rearrangement joins TRBV18 to TRBJ2-7; 10 positions agree with TRBD1. The V and J ends lost 6 bases and 0 bases, in that order; junction bases with no gene match: 2. The CDR3 is 14 amino acids. CDR1 KGHSH and CDR2 LQKENI come from the germline V gene. The CDR3 bases are TGTGCCAGCTCGACAGGGGGCAGCTCCTACGAGCAGTACTTC. It codes for CASSTGGSSYEQYF.

The V and J genes are TRBV19 and TRBJ2-1; 10 bases are a match to TRBD2. Germline trimming cut 3 bases from V and 7 bases from J; bases unmatched to any gene: 12. Germline V lookup: CDR1 LNHDA, CDR2 SQIVND (reference sequence). The CDR3 is 17 residues long. CDR3 coding DNA: TGTGCCAGTAGTATTTCTTGGACTAGCGGAGGAAGGAATGAGCAGTTCTTC. Protein: CASSISWTSGGRNEQFF.

Remarks on this clonotype: This may stem from a read error, because a much larger clone lies one nucleotide away. The chain uses TRBV20-1 and TRBJ2-2; 11 bases fit TRBD2. This CDR3 comprises 14 residues. In germline, CDR1 is DFQATT, CDR2 SNEGSKA (reference sequence). The CDR3 sequence is CSARPGLAAGKLFF. CDR3 in DNA: TGCAGTGCTCGCCCGGGACTAGCGGCCGGGAAGCTGTTTTTT.